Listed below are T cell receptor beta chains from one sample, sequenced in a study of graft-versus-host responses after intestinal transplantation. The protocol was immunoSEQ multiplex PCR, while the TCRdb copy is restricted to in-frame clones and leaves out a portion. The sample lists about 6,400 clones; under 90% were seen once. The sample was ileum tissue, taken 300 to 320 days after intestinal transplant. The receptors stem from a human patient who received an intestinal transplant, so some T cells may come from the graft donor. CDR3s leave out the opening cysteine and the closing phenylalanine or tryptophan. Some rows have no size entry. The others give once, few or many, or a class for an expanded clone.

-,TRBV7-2,ASSLGPRQLYT
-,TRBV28,ASRTEGGYT
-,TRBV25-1,ASREGELNSPLH
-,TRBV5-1,ASSFGTANTGELF
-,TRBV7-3,ASSFRGSVGETQY
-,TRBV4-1,ASSRGQQETQY
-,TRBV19,ASSNRGYYGYT
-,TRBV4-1,ASSLGPALEDTQY
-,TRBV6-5,ASSYTRTRQETQY
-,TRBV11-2,ASSLDDLVKNIQY
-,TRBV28,AGWYEQY
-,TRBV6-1,ASIGQGASNEQY
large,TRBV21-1,ASSARRKDYGYT
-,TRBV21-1,ASSKLENCPGAQY
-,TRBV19,ASSIVGARRGYT
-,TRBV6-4,ASSDSSGGADTQY